This T cell receptor (beta chain) originates from a study of blood T cell repertoires in COVID-19. Overall study: Both acute and convalescent COVID-19 samples were obtained from the United States, Italy and Spain. In each case, the material was cDNA or gDNA derived from T cells, B-cell-depleted T cells, or PBMCs.

Per the study methods: It was from reference gene primer amplification that nucleated cell counts were estimated. The protocol was immunoSEQ multiplex PCR, while the TCRdb copy is restricted to in-frame clones and leaves out a portion. V and J calls and clone size are given by that table; D and trimming were obtained from the DNA. Among about 95,000 clones listed, roughly 86% were seen once. Germline CDR1 and CDR2: SEHNR and FQNEAQ (reference sequence). V lost 4 bases, J lost 5 bases, and 6 bases stayed unmatched. The CDR3 runs 14 residues. The sample taken for sequencing was peripheral blood. The chain uses TRBV7-9 and TRBJ2-5; 8 bases are a match to TRBD1. This TCR was recovered from a human donor in a cohort sampled during active COVID-19. For the CDR3, the DNA is TGTGCCAGCAGCTACGAGGACAGGGAGGAGACCCAGTACTTC. The encoded protein is CASSYEDREETQYF. Complete variable domain (other parts from reference TRBV7-9 and TRBJ2-5): DTGVSQNPRHKITKRGQNVTFRCDPISEHNRLYWYRQTLGQGPEFLTYFQNEAQLEKSRLLSDRFSAERPKGSFSTLEIQRTEQGDSAMYLCASSYEDREETQYFGPGTRLLVL.